The rows below give T cell receptor beta chains drawn from one sample of a study of blood T cell repertoires in COVID-19. Clones were read by immunoSEQ multiplex PCR, and TCRdb kept only the in-frame ones, dropping some. The sample holds 130,000 or so clones; roughly 69% are singletons and the top ten take about 1.9%. Input material: peripheral blood. These receptors were collected from a woman aged 70 to 79 with acute or convalescent COVID-19. CDR3s include the opening cysteine and the closing phenylalanine or tryptophan. A D gene is named only where the DNA matches it firmly. Clone size, where shown, is once, few, many, or a class for clones that have expanded.

V: TRBV6-5; size: -; J: TRBJ2-7; D: TRBD1; CDR3: CASRDSLTYEQYF; DNA: TGTGCCAGCCGGGACAGCTTAACCTACGAGCAGTACTTC
V: TRBV25-1; size: -; J: TRBJ2-2; D: -; CDR3: CASSESEGAGELFF; DNA: TGTGCCAGCAGTGAATCCGAGGGAGCCGGGGAGCTGTTTTTT
V: TRBV19; size: -; J: TRBJ1-6; D: TRBD1; CDR3: CASSILGQGNSPLHF; DNA: TGTGCCAGTAGTATTCTCGGACAGGGAAATTCACCCCTCCACTTT
V: TRBV9; size: -; J: TRBJ1-6; D: -; CDR3: CASSVEGSYNSPLHF; DNA: TGTGCCAGCAGCGTAGAGGGGTCCTATAATTCACCCCTCCACTTT
V: TRBV5-1; size: -; J: TRBJ1-2; D: TRBD1; CDR3: CASKTGEEGYTF; DNA: TGCGCCAGCAAGACAGGGGAGGAAGGCTACACCTTC
V: TRBV19; size: -; J: TRBJ2-2; D: -; CDR3: CASSISPNTGELFF; DNA: TGTGCCAGTAGTATCAGTCCGAACACCGGGGAGCTGTTTTTT
V: TRBV29-1; size: few; J: TRBJ1-3; D: -; CDR3: CSVQFPGIGNTIYF; DNA: TGCAGCGTTCAGTTTCCGGGGATCGGAAACACCATATATTTT
V: TRBV27; size: -; J: TRBJ2-1; D: -; CDR3: CASSQDSDSYNEQFF; DNA: TGTGCCAGCAGTCAGGACTCAGACTCCTACAATGAGCAGTTCTTC
V: TRBV6-2/TRBV6-3; size: few; J: TRBJ2-5; D: -; CDR3: CASSLGLARETQYF; DNA: TGTGCCAGCAGTTTAGGATTAGCTCGAGAGACCCAGTACTTC
V: TRBV10-1; size: few; J: TRBJ2-3; D: -; CDR3: CASSESRRADTQYF; DNA: TGCGCCAGCAGTGAGTCGCGTCGCGCAGATACGCAGTATTTT
V: TRBV27; size: -; J: TRBJ2-7; D: TRBD1; CDR3: CASSRGTGTLYEQYF; DNA: TGTGCCAGCAGCCGGGGGACAGGGACCCTTTACGAGCAGTACTTC
V: TRBV2; size: -; J: TRBJ1-6; D: -; CDR3: CASSDGGQNSPLHF; DNA: TGTGCCAGCAGTGACGGGGGGCAAAATTCACCCCTCCACTTT
V: TRBV19; size: -; J: TRBJ1-4; D: TRBD1; CDR3: CASSKSGQRNEKLFF; DNA: TGTGCCAGTAGTAAATCGGGACAGCGTAATGAAAAACTGTTTTTT
V: TRBV11-2; size: -; J: TRBJ2-3; D: TRBD2; CDR3: CASSFLTSGTDTQYF; DNA: TGTGCCAGCAGCTTTTTGACTAGCGGCACAGATACGCAGTATTTT
V: TRBV27; size: few; J: TRBJ2-7; D: -; CDR3: CASSPTGYEQYF; DNA: TGTGCCAGCAGCCCCACAGGATACGAGCAGTACTTC
V: TRBV18; size: -; J: TRBJ2-3; D: -; CDR3: CASSPSVGGYTDTQYF; DNA: TGTGCCAGCTCACCTAGTGTAGGAGGCTACACAGATACGCAGTATTTT
V: TRBV5-1; size: -; J: TRBJ2-7; D: -; CDR3: CASSLDGVYEQYF; DNA: TGCGCCAGCAGCTTGGACGGTGTCTACGAGCAGTACTTC
V: TRBV7-2; size: -; J: TRBJ1-6; D: TRBD1; CDR3: CASSWTGANSPLHF; DNA: TGTGCCAGCAGCTGGACAGGAGCTAATTCACCCCTCCACTTT
V: TRBV27; size: -; J: TRBJ2-1; D: TRBD2; CDR3: CASSLTGLAGDTYNEQFF; DNA: TGTGCCAGCAGTCTCACAGGACTAGCGGGAGATACCTACAATGAGCAGTTCTTC
V: TRBV19; size: -; J: TRBJ2-2; D: -; CDR3: CASSIPPPGELFF; DNA: TGTGCCAGTAGTATCCCCCCTCCCGGGGAGCTGTTTTTT
V: TRBV3-1/TRBV3-2; size: -; J: TRBJ2-1; D: TRBD1; CDR3: CASSLTRQGGHNEQFF; DNA: TGTGCCAGCAGCCTAACCAGACAGGGGGGCCACAATGAGCAGTTCTTC
V: TRBV6-5; size: few; J: TRBJ2-7; D: -; CDR3: CASSSGRLGSYEQYF; DNA: TGTGCCAGCAGTTCAGGGCGTTTAGGGTCCTACGAGCAGTACTTC
V: TRBV4-1; size: once; J: TRBJ2-5; D: TRBD2; CDR3: CASSQPSGIQETQYF; DNA: TGCGCCAGCAGCCAACCTAGCGGAATTCAAGAGACCCAGTACTTC
V: TRBV7-2; size: few; J: TRBJ2-7; D: TRBD2; CDR3: CASSSRGGGGGNYEQYF; DNA: TGTGCCAGCAGCTCCCGCGGTGGCGGGGGAGGAAACTACGAGCAGTACTTC
V: TRBV30; size: -; J: TRBJ2-3; D: -; CDR3: CAWTPGRGGTDTQYF; DNA: TGTGCCTGGACCCCCGGGAGAGGGGGCACAGATACGCAGTATTTT
V: TRBV4-1; size: few; J: TRBJ2-2; D: -; CDR3: CASSRSPQQNTGELFF; DNA: TGCGCCAGCAGCCGTAGCCCGCAGCAGAACACCGGGGAGCTGTTTTTT
V: TRBV3-1/TRBV3-2; size: once; J: TRBJ2-3; D: TRBD2; CDR3: CASSPRGLAGGHTQYF; DNA: TGTGCCAGCAGCCCACGGGGACTAGCGGGGGGCCACACGCAGTATTTT
V: TRBV19; size: -; J: TRBJ2-2; D: TRBD1; CDR3: CASKQGAHTGELFF; DNA: TGTGCCTCGAAACAGGGGGCTCACACCGGGGAGCTGTTTTTT
V: TRBV9; size: -; J: TRBJ1-1; D: -; CDR3: CASSVVPGQGTEAFF; DNA: TGTGCCAGCAGCGTAGTGCCGGGGCAGGGGACTGAAGCTTTCTTT
V: TRBV6-5; size: -; J: TRBJ2-1; D: TRBD1; CDR3: CASAFVGQGGDEQFF; DNA: TGTGCCAGCGCATTTGTTGGACAGGGGGGGGATGAGCAGTTCTTC
V: TRBV12-3/TRBV12-4; size: -; J: TRBJ1-2; D: TRBD1; CDR3: CASTPGQGIGYTF; DNA: TGTGCCAGCACTCCGGGACAGGGGATTGGCTACACCTTC
V: TRBV27; size: -; J: TRBJ2-3; D: TRBD2; CDR3: CASTSGSARTDTQYF; DNA: TGTGCCAGCACCAGCGGGAGTGCACGCACAGATACGCAGTATTTT
V: TRBV28; size: few; J: TRBJ1-5; D: -; CDR3: CASTQTSRGQPQHF; DNA: TGTGCCAGCACTCAAACATCGCGGGGACAGCCCCAGCATTTT
V: TRBV10-3; size: -; J: TRBJ2-5; D: TRBD2; CDR3: CAISEGLAGGETQYF; DNA: TGTGCCATCAGTGAGGGACTAGCGGGGGGAGAGACCCAGTACTTC